This section outlines one TCR beta chain sequence together with its context. Everyone who took part was roughly 18 to 89 years old, and they came from roughly 25 US areas. Germline loops: CDR1 SGHTA, CDR2 FQGNSA. V was pared by 5 bases and J by 2 bases, with 12 bases between. The CDR3 sequence is 14 residues long. This sample is part of a study of blood T cell repertoires in COVID-19. Turning to the study itself: The analysed material was cDNA or gDNA that came from T cells, B-cell-depleted T cells, or PBMCs.

Methods used by the authors: For nucleated cells, counts were estimated from reference gene primer amplification. Assay: immunoSEQ multiplex PCR; the TCRdb copy retains only in-frame clones and omits some. D and trimming come from the DNA, and the V and J calls and clone size come from that table. The sample includes a few hundred thousand clones, around nine tenths of them seen just once. This receptor was obtained from a woman aged 40 to 50 who had recovered from COVID-19. The specimen was PBMCs or T cells enriched from blood (not recorded which). The chain joins TRBV7-2 to TRBJ1-2; a possible D gene is TRBD1 (6 bases). The CDR3 nucleotides are TGTGCCAGCAGCGACGGGACAAGCAACTATGGCTACACCTTC. Protein sequence: CASSDGTSNYGYTF.